The next 9 T cell receptor beta chains were all read from a single sample in a study of cytomegalovirus exposure and HLA in healthy donors. Amplification used 60 Vbeta primers and 13 Jbeta primers. Some clones are missing from TCRdb's copy, which holds only in-frame ones; the method was immunoSEQ multiplex PCR. The top ten hold under 10% of the sample, which has approximately 180,000 clones, roughly 13% seen once. The sequenced sample consisted of PBMCs. Receptor source: a man aged 50 to 59 in good health and CMV-seropositive.

This clone turned up a few times. This chain uses TRBV5-8 with TRBJ2-7; D possibly corresponds to TRBD2 (6 bases). V lost 6 bases and J 1 base, leaving 14 bases between the germline ends. This CDR3 is built from 14 residues. Germline CDR1 is SGHTS and CDR2 is YDEGEE. The CDR3 nucleotides are TGTGCCAGCATCAAGGGCGGGACGTCCTACGAGCAGTACTTC. This encodes CASIKGGTSYEQYF.

This chain connects TRBV12-5 to TRBJ2-3; D gene ambiguous. The length of the CDR3 is 14 residues. V shed 4 bases and J shed 5 bases, with 13 bases lying between them. Germline V CDR1 and CDR2: LGHNT, FRNRAP. The CDR3 protein is CASGSLGRGDTQYF. The CDR3 DNA follows: TGTGCTAGTGGTTCGCTCGGTCGAGGAGATACGCAGTATTTT.

This clone was counted only a few times. The sample holds other DNA sequences that translate to the same CDR3. The chain links TRBV29-1 to TRBJ2-1; 12 positions match TRBD2. This CDR3 has 14 residues. V shed 4 bases and J 3 bases; nucleotides not matched to a gene: 1. CDR1 SQVTM and CDR2 ANQGSEA come from the germline V gene. CDR3 coding DNA: TGCAGCGTTGGACTAGCGGGGGTCTACAATGAGCAGTTCTTC. This translates into CSVGLAGVYNEQFF.

The V and J genes are TRBV19 and TRBJ2-3, with 8 bases aligning to TRBD2. The CDR3 is made up of 15 amino acids. J gave up 2 bases and V 7 bases, and 8 bases lay outside the gene matches. Germline V gene data show CDR1 as LNHDA and CDR2 as SQIVND (reference sequence). DNA for the CDR3: TGTGCCAGTACCGGGGGGGGACTCCACACAGATACGCAGTATTTT. It codes for CASTGGGLHTDTQYF.

V is TRBV10-1 and J is TRBJ1-1; D is possibly TRBD1 (5 bases). The V end lost 0 bases, the J end lost 2 bases, and 10 bases lay between the germline ends. Germline loops: CDR1 WNHNN, CDR2 SYGVQD (reference sequence). This CDR3 has 15 residues. The CDR3 loop reads CASSESIGGNTEAFF. The CDR3 nucleotides are TGCGCCAGCAGTGAGTCGATCGGGGGAAACACTGAAGCTTTCTTT.

The chain recombines TRBV29-1 with TRBJ1-4; a possible D gene is TRBD1 (5 bases). The germline CDR1 and CDR2 sequences are SQVTM and ANQGSEA. CDR3 length: 13 amino acids. V was clipped by 6 bases and J by 2 bases, with 10 bases between them. In DNA, the CDR3 is TGCAGCGTGGATCCAGGGACTAATGAAAAACTGTTTTTT. It encodes CSVDPGTNEKLFF. Full variable domain (missing parts from reference TRBV29-1 and TRBJ1-4): SAVISQKPSRDICQRGTSLTIQCQVDSQVTMMFWYRQQPGQSLTLIATANQGSEATYESGFVIDKFPISRPNLTFSTLTVSNMSPEDSSIYLCSVDPGTNEKLFFGSGTQLSVL.

The chain recombines TRBV30 with TRBJ1-2, with 8 bases matching TRBD1. This CDR3 spans 15 amino acids. In germline, CDR1 is GTSNPN, CDR2 SVGIG (reference sequence). J lost 4 bases, V lost 3 bases, and 10 bases had no gene match. For the CDR3, the DNA is TGTGCCTGGAGGGCAGGGGGCGAGGGTGGCTATGGCTACACCTTC. Amino acid sequence: CAWRAGGEGGYGYTF.

This clone was counted between two and nine times. This sequence joins TRBV6-5 and TRBJ2-5; possible D gene TRBD2, 6 bases. This CDR3 spans 14 amino acids. The germline V gene has CDR1 MNHEY and CDR2 SVGAGI. V was clipped by 2 bases and J by 4 bases, with 11 bases between them. CDR3 in DNA: TGTGCCAGCAGTTACGTCGGGGGAGGAGAGACCCAGTACTTC. It translates to CASSYVGGGETQYF.

In regard to this clone: The conserved phenylalanine or tryptophan normally closing the CDR3 is absent here, so this likely arose from a read error. The chain carries TRBV10-1 and TRBJ1-1; D uncertain. CDR1 and CDR2 from the germline V gene are WNHNN and SYGVQD (reference sequence). The CDR3 length is 16 residues. CDR3 nucleotides: TGCGCAAGCAGTGCATCGGCAGGCGGGCCGAACACTGAAGCTTTCGTT. It encodes CASSASAGGPNTEAFV.